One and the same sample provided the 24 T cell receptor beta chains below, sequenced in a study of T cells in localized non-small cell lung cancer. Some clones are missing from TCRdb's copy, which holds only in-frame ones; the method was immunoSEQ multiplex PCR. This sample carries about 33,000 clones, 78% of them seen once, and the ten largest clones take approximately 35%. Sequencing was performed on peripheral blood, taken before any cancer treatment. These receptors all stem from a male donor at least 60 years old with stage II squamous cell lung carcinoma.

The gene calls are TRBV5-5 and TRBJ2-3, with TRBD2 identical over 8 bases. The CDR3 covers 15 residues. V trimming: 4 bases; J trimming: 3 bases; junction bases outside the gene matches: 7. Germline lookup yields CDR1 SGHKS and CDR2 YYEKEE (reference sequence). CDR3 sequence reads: CASSPSGSRTDTQYF. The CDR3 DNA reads TGTGCCAGCAGCCCCAGCGGGAGTAGGACAGATACGCAGTATTTT.

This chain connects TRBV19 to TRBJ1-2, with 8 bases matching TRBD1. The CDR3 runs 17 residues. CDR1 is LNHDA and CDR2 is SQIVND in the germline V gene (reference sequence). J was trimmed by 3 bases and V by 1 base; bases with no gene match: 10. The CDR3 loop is CASSIASIGQGDYGYTF. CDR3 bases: TGTGCCAGTAGTATAGCCTCTATCGGACAGGGAGACTATGGCTACACCTTC.

The CDR3 here is CASSWDSYNEQFF. The CDR3 DNA reads TGTGCCAGTAGTTGGGATTCCTACAATGAGCAGTTCTTC. The chain recombines TRBV19 with TRBJ2-1; D is ambiguous. The CDR3 has 13 residues. Germline V gives CDR1 LNHDA, CDR2 SQIVND (reference sequence). The V gene lost 5 bases and the J gene lost 1 base, with 6 bases spanning the gap.

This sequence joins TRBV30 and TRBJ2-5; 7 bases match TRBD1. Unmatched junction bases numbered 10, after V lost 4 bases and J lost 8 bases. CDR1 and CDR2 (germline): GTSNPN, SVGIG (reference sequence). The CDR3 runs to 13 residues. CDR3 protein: CAWNDGQAGTQYF. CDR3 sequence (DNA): TGTGCCTGGAACGACGGACAGGCTGGCACCCAGTACTTC.

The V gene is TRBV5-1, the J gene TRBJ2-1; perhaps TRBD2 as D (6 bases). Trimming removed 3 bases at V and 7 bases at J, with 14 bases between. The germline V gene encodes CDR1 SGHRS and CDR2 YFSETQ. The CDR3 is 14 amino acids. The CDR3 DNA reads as TGCGCCAGCAGCTCCCAGGGAGGTACAAATGAGCAGTTCTTC. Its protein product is CASSSQGGTNEQFF. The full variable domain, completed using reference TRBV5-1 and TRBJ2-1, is KAGVTQTPRYLIKTRGQQVTLSCSPISGHRSVSWYQQTPGQGLQFLFEYFSETQRNKGNFPGRFSGRQFSNSRSEMNVSTLELGDSALYLCASSSQGGTNEQFFGPGTRLTVL.

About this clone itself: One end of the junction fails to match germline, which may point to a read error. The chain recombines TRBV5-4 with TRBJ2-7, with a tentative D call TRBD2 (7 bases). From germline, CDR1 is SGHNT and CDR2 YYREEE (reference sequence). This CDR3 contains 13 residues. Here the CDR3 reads CASSLGGEGVTSF. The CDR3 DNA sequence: TGTGCCAGCAGCTTGGGCGGGGAGGGGGTCACATCGTTC.

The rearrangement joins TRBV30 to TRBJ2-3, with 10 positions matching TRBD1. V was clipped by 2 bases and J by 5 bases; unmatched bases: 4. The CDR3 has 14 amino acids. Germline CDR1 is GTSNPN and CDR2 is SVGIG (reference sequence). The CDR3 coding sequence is TGTGCCTGGAGTCGGACAGGGGGGGGAGATACGCAGTATTTT. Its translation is CAWSRTGGGDTQYF. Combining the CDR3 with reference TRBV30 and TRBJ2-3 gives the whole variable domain SQTIHQWPATLVQPVGSPLSLECTVEGTSNPNLYWYRQAAGRGLQLLFYSVGIGQISSEVPQNLSASRPQDRQFILSSKKLLLSDSGFYLCAWSRTGGGDTQYFGPGTRLTVL.

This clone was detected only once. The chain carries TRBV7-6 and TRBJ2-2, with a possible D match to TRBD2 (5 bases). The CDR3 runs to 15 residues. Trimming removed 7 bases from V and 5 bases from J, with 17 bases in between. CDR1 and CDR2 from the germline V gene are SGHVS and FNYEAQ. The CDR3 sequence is CASNSYSSGTGELFF. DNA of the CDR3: TGTGCCAGCAACTCTTACTCGAGCGGTACCGGGGAGCTGTTTTTT.

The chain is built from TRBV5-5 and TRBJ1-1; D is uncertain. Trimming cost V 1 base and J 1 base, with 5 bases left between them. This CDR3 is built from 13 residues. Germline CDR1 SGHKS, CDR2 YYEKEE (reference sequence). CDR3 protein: CASSLRWNTEAFF. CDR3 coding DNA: TGTGCCAGCAGCTTGCGCTGGAACACTGAAGCTTTCTTT.

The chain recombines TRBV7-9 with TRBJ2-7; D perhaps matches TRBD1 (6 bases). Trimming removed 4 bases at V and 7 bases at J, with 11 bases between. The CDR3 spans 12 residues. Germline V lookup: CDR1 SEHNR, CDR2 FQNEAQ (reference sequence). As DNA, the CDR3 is TGTGCCAGCAGCTCAACAGGGTTTGAGCAGTACTTC. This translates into CASSSTGFEQYF.

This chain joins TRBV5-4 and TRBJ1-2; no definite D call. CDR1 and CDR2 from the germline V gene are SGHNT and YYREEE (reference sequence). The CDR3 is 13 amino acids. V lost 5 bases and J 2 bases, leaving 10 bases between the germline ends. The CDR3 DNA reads TGTGCCAGCAGTCCTGACGGGAACTATGGCTACACCTTC. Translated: CASSPDGNYGYTF.

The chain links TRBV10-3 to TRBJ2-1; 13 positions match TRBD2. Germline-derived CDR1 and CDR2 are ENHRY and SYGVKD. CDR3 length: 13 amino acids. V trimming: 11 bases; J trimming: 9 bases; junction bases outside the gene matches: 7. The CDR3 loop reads CAAGLAGSGEQFF. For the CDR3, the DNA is TGTGCCGCGGGACTAGCGGGGTCTGGTGAGCAGTTCTTC.

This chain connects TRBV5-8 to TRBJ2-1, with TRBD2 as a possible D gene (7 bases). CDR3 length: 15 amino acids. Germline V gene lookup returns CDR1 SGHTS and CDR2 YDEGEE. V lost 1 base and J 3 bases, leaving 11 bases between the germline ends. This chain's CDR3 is CASSLRGGLYNEQFF. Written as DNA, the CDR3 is TGTGCCAGCAGCTTGCGCGGGGGCCTCTACAATGAGCAGTTCTTC.

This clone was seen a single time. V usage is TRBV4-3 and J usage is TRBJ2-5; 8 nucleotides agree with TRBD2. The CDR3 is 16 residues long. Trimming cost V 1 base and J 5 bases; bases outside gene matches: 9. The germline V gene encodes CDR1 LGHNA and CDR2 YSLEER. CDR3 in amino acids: CASSQGGPGLVETQYF. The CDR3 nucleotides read TGCGCCAGCAGCCAAGGGGGACCGGGACTAGTGGAGACCCAGTACTTC.

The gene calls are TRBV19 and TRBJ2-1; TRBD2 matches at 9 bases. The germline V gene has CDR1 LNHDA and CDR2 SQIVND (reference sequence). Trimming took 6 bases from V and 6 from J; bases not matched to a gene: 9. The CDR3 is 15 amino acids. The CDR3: CASSTAGGPGNEQFF. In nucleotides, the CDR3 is TGTGCCAGTAGCACTGCGGGGGGGCCCGGCAATGAGCAGTTCTTC.

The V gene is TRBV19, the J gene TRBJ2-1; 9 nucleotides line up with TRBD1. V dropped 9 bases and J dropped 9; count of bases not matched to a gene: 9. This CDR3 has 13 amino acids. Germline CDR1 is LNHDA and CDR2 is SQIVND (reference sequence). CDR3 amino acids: CASAHRGRGEQFF. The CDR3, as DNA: TGTGCCAGCGCCCACAGGGGGCGCGGTGAGCAGTTCTTC. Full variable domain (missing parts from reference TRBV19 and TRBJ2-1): DGGITQSPKYLFRKEGQNVTLSCEQNLNHDAMYWYRQDPGQGLRLIYYSQIVNDFQKGDIAEGYSVSREKKESFPLTVTSAQKNPTAFYLCASAHRGRGEQFFGPGTRLTVL.

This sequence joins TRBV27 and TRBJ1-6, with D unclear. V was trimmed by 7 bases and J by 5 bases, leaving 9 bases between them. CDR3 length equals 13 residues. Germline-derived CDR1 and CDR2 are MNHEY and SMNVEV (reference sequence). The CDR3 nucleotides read TGTGCCAGCAAAAGACACCATAATTCACCCCTCCACTTT. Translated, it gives CASKRHHNSPLHF.

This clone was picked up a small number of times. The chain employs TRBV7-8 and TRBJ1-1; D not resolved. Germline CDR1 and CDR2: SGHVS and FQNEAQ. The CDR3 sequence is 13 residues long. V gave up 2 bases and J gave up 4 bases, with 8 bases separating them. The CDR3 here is CASSLSRATEAFF. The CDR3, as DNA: TGTGCCAGCAGCTTAAGTAGGGCCACTGAAGCTTTCTTT.

The CDR3 DNA reads TGTGCCTGGGGTTTAGCAGGGTCCACCGGGGAGCTGTTTTTT. Residues: CAWGLAGSTGELFF. The gene calls are TRBV30 and TRBJ2-2, with D possibly TRBD1 on 5 matching bases. This CDR3 has 14 amino acids. Germline loops: CDR1 GTSNPN, CDR2 SVGIG (reference sequence). Trimming removed 5 bases from V and 4 bases from J, with 14 bases in between.

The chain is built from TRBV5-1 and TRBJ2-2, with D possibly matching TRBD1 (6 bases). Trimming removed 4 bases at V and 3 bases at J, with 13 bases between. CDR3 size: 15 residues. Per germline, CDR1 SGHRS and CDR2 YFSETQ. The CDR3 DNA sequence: TGCGCCAGCAGCGGAAGGGCAGGGGACACCGGGGAGCTGTTTTTT. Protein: CASSGRAGDTGELFF.

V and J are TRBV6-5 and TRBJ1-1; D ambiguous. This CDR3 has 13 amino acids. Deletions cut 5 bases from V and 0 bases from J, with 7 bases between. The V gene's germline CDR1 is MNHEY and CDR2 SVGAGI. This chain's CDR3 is CASSRLMNTEAFF. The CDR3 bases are TGTGCCAGCAGTCGTCTTATGAACACTGAAGCTTTCTTT.

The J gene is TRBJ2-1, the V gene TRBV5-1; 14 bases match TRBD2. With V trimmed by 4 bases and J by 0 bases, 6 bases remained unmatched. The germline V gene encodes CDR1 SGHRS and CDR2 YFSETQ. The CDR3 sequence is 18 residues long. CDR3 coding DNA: TGCGCCAGCAGCGAGGGACTAGCGGGAGTCTTCTCCTACAATGAGCAGTTCTTC. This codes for CASSEGLAGVFSYNEQFF.

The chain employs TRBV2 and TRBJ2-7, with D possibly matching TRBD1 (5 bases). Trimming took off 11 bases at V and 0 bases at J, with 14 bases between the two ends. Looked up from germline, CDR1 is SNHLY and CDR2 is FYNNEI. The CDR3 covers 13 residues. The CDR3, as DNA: TGTGCCTGCTGCAGACAGATCTCCTACGAGCAGTACTTC. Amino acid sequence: CACCRQISYEQYF.

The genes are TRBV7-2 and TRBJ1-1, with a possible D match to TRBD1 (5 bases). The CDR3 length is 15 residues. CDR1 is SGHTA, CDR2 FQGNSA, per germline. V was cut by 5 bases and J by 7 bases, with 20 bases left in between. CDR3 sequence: CASSPQQLGDLEAFF. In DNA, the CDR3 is TGTGCCAGCAGCCCCCAACAGCTGGGGGATCTTGAAGCTTTCTTT. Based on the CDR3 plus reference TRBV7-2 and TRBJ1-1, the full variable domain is GAGVSQSPSNKVTEKGKDVELRCDPISGHTALYWYRQSLGQGLEFLIYFQGNSAPDKSGLPSDRFSAERTGGSVSTLTIQRTQQEDSAVYLCASSPQQLGDLEAFFGQGTRLTVV.